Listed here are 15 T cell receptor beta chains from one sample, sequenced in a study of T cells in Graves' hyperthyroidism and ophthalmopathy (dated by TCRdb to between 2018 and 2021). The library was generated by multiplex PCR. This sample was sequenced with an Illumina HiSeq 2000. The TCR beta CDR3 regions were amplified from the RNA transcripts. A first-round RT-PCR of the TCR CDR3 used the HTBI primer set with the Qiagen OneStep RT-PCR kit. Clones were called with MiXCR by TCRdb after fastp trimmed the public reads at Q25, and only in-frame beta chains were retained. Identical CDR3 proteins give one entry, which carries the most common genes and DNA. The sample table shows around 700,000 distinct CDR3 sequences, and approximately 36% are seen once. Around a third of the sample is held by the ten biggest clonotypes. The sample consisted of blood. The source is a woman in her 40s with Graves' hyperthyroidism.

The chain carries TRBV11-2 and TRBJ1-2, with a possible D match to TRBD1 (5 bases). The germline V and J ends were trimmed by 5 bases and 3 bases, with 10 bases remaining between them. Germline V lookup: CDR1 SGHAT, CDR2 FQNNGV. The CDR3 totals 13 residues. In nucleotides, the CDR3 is TGTGCCAGCAGCGGGGAAGGGGACTATGGCTACACCTTC. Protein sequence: CASSGEGDYGYTF.

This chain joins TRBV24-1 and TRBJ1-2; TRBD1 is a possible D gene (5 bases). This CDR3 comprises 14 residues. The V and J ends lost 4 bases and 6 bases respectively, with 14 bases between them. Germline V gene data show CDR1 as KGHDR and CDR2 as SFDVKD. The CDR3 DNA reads TGTGCCACCAGTGAAAACGAGAGAGGGGATGGCTACACCTTC. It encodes CATSENERGDGYTF.

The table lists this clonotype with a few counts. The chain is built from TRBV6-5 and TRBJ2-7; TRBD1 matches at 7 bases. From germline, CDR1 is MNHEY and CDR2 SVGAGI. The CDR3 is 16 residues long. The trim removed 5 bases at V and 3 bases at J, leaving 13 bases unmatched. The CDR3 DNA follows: TGTGCCAGCAGTGAGGCCTTGGGGCAGGGGGACTACGAGCAGTACTTC. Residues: CASSEALGQGDYEQYF.

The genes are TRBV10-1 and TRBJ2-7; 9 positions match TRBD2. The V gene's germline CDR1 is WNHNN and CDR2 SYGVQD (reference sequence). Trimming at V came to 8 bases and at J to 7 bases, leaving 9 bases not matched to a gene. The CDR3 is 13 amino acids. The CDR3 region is CASGGGARDEQYF. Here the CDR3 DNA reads TGCGCCAGCGGCGGGGGGGCCCGGGATGAGCAGTACTTC.

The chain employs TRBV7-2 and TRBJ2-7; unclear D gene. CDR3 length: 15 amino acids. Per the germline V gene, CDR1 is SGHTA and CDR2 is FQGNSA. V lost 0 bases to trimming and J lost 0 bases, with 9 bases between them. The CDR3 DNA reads TGTGCCAGCAGCTTAGCGCAAGGGAACTCCTACGAGCAGTACTTC. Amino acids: CASSLAQGNSYEQYF.

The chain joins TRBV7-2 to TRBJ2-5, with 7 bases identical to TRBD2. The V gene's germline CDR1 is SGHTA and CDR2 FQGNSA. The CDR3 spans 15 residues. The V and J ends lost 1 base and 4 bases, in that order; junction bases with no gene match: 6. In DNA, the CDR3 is TGTGCCAGCAGCTTAGAGCCGGGAGGAGGAGAGACCCAGTACTTC. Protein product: CASSLEPGGGETQYF.

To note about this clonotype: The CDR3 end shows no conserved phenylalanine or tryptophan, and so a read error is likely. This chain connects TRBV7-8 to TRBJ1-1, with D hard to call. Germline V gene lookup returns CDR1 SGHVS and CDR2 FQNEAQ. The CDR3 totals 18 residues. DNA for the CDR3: TGTGCTAGCAGCTTCCCCAGGAGTGGCGGGCACATGAACACTGAAGCTTTCTCT. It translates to CASSFPRSGGHMNTEAFS.

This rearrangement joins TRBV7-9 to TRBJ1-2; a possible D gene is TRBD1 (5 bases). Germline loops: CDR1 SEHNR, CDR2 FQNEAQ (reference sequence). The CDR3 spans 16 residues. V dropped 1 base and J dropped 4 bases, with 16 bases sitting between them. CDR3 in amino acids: CASSLEFGRGGYGYTF. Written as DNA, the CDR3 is TGTGCCAGCAGCTTAGAGTTCGGTAGGGGTGGCTATGGCTACACCTTC.

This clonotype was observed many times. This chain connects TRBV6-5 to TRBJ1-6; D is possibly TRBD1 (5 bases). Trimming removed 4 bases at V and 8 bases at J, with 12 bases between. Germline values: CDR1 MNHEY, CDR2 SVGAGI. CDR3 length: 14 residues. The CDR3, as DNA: TGTGCCAGCAGTTGGCAGGGTTCGGATTCACCCCTCCACTTT. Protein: CASSWQGSDSPLHF.

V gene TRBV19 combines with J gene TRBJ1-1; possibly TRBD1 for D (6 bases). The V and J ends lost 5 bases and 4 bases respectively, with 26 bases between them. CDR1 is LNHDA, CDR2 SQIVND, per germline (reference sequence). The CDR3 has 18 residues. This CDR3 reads CASSSHLGLGGGGTEAFF. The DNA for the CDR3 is TGTGCCAGTAGTTCCCATCTGGGCCTAGGCGGGGGCGGCACTGAAGCTTTCTTT. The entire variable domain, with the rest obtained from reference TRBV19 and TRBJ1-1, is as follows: DGGITQSPKYLFRKEGQNVTLSCEQNLNHDAMYWYRQDPGQGLRLIYYSQIVNDFQKGDIAEGYSVSREKKESFPLTVTSAQKNPTAFYLCASSSHLGLGGGGTEAFFGQGTRLTVV.

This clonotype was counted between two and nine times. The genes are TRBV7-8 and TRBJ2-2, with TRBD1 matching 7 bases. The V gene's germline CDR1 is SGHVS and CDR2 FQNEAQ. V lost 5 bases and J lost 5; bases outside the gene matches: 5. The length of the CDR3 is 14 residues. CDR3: CASSDTGATGELFF. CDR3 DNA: TGTGCCAGCAGCGACACAGGGGCAACCGGGGAGCTGTTTTTT.

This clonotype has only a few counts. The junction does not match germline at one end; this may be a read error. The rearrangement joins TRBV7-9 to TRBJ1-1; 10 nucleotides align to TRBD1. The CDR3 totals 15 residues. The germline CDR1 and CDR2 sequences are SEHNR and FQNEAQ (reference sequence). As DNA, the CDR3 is TGCGCCAGCAGCCAACCCGGACAGGGGGGTCGAAAAGCTTTCTTT. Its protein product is CASSQPGQGGRKAFF.

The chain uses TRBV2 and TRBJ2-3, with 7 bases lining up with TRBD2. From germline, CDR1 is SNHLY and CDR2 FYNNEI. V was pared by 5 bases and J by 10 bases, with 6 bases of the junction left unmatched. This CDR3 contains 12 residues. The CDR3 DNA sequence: TGTGCCAGCAGTTACTCGGGGGGATCGCAGTATTTT. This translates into CASSYSGGSQYF. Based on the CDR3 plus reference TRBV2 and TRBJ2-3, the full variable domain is EPEVTQTPSHQVTQMGQEVILRCVPISNHLYFYWYRQILGQKVEFLVSFYNNEISEKSEIFDDQFSVERPDGSNFTLKIRSTKLEDSAMYFCASSYSGGSQYFGPGTRLTVL.

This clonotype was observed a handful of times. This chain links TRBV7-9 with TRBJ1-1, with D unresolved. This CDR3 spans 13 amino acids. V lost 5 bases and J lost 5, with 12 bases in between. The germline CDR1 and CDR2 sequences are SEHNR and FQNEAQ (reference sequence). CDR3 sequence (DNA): TGTGCCAGCAGCCGGGAGGGCAAGACTGAAGCTTTCTTT. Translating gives CASSREGKTEAFF.

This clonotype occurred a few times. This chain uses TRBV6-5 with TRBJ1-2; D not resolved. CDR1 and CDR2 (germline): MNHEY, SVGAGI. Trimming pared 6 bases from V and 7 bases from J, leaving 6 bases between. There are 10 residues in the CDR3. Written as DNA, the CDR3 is TGTGCCAGCAGAGTTGTTGGCTACACCTTC. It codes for CASRVVGYTF.